Following are 28 T cell receptor beta chains from one sample sequenced in a study of T-cell reconstitution after alpha-beta-depleted transplantation in children (dated by TCRdb to about 2016). Read against the paper, the sample's treatment or condition label means: allogeneic hematopoietic cell transplantation with graft depleted of TCRalphabeta T cells and CD19 B cells. The library relied on PCR. TCRdb names Illumina HiSeq 2500 as the instrument used. Molecular barcoding was employed in the preparation of TCR libraries, with unique molecular identifiers being used to normalize TCRbeta repertoire quantification. Clones were called with MiXCR by TCRdb after fastp trimmed the public reads at Q25, and only in-frame beta chains were retained. Identical CDR3 proteins give one entry, which carries the most common genes and DNA. The sample contains some 220,000 distinct CDR3 sequences, around 9.9% of them found a single time. Roughly 27% of the sample lies in the top ten.

Here the sequenced sample was PBMCs, taken before TCRalphabeta/CD19-depleted stem cell transplant. Source of these receptors: a child younger than two with acute myeloid leukemia, due to receive a stem cell transplant.

This clonotype occurred many times. V usage is TRBV5-5 and J usage is TRBJ2-2; 8 bases agree with TRBD1. V dropped 4 bases and J dropped 4; count of bases not matched to a gene: 6. Looked up from germline, CDR1 is SGHKS and CDR2 is YYEKEE (reference sequence). This CDR3 contains 15 residues. CDR3 region: CASSVRTGSTGELFF. The DNA of the CDR3 is TGTGCCAGCAGCGTGCGGACAGGGAGCACCGGGGAGCTGTTTTTT.

V usage is TRBV20-1 and J usage is TRBJ1-2, with 8 bases fitting TRBD1. The CDR3 sequence is 14 residues long. The junction had 8 bases not matched to a gene; V was cut back by 3 bases and J by 5 bases. Germline CDR1 reads DFQATT; CDR2 reads SNEGSKA (reference sequence). CDR3 sequence reads: CSARETGDSYGYTF. Written as DNA, the CDR3 is TGCAGTGCTAGGGAGACAGGGGACAGTTATGGCTACACCTTC.

The chain has TRBV7-6 and TRBJ2-2; 15 bases map to TRBD2. Germline trimming cut 5 bases from V and 6 bases from J; bases unmatched to any gene: 4. Germline V gives CDR1 SGHVS, CDR2 FNYEAQ. The CDR3 totals 16 residues. CDR3 protein: CASSLGLAGGSGELFF. The DNA of the CDR3 is TGTGCCAGCAGCCTGGGACTAGCGGGAGGATCCGGGGAGCTGTTTTTT.

In its sample, this clonotype was seen many times. The chain uses TRBV7-9 and TRBJ2-2; D is possibly TRBD2 (7 bases). From germline, CDR1 is SEHNR and CDR2 FQNEAQ (reference sequence). The ends were cut back, 0 bases at V and 6 bases at J, with 14 bases in the middle. The CDR3 extends over 16 amino acids. The CDR3 bases are TGTGCCAGCAGCTTAGCGGGGGGGCGCCCCGCCGGGGAGCTGTTTTTT. Translating gives CASSLAGGRPAGELFF.

The CDR3 reads CASSLRTNRLRGANVLTF. The DNA for the CDR3 is TGTGCCAGCAGCTTAAGGACGAACCGCCTGAGAGGGGCCAACGTCCTGACTTTC. This chain joins TRBV11-2 and TRBJ2-6; unclear D gene. CDR1 SGHAT and CDR2 FQNNGV come from the germline V gene. The V end was cut by 2 bases, the J end by 4 bases, with 18 bases between. The CDR3 runs to 18 residues.

This clonotype came up many times. The gene calls are TRBV5-1 and TRBJ2-5; 13 bases fit TRBD2. CDR3 length: 20 residues. The germline V gene encodes CDR1 SGHRS and CDR2 YFSETQ. After removal of 2 bases from V and 2 bases from J, the junction contained 15 bases not matched to a gene. CDR3 bases: TGCGCCAGCAGCTTCGCGCGGACTAGCGGGAGATGGGCCCCGCAAGAGACCCAGTACTTC. Amino acids: CASSFARTSGRWAPQETQYF.

This chain links TRBV4-1 with TRBJ2-4; no reliable D call. The V gene lost 0 bases and the J gene lost 0 bases, with 15 bases spanning the gap. The CDR3 runs to 18 residues. Per the germline V gene, CDR1 is MGHRA and CDR2 is YSYEKL. CDR3 residues: CASSQEGDGILAKNIQYF. In DNA, the CDR3 is TGCGCCAGCAGCCAAGAAGGTGACGGAATACTAGCCAAAAACATTCAGTACTTC.

In this sample, this clonotype turned up many times. The chain links TRBV28 to TRBJ2-5; 11 bases agree with TRBD1. CDR3 length: 20 amino acids. Germline V lookup: CDR1 MDHEN, CDR2 SYDVKM. With 4 bases clipped from V and 3 bases from J, the junction kept 19 bases outside the gene matches. The CDR3 loop is CASSSERYDRDRGLEETQYF. DNA of the CDR3: TGTGCCAGCAGTTCCGAACGCTACGACCGGGACAGGGGGTTGGAAGAGACCCAGTACTTC.

This clonotype has only a few counts. CDR3 bases: TGCAGCGCGGGACAGGGGAACGCAGATACGCAGTATTTT. It codes for CSAGQGNADTQYF. The rearrangement links TRBV29-1 to TRBJ2-3; 10 bases map to TRBD1. This CDR3 contains 13 residues. Trimming at V came to 7 bases and at J to 4 bases, leaving 5 bases not matched to a gene. Germline assignment: CDR1 SQVTM and CDR2 ANQGSEA.

This clonotype was observed at least ten times. V gene TRBV10-2 combines with J gene TRBJ2-7; 10 positions match TRBD1. V trimming: 3 bases; J trimming: 0 bases; junction bases outside the gene matches: 5. Germline V gene sequence: CDR1 WSHSY, CDR2 SAAADI. CDR3 size: 16 residues. The CDR3 nucleotides are TGCGCCAGCAGTGACCCGGGACAGGGGTCCTCCTACGAGCAGTACTTC. This translates into CASSDPGQGSSYEQYF.

The genes are TRBV2 and TRBJ2-3, with a tentative D call TRBD2 (6 bases). V lost 8 bases and J 2 bases, leaving 11 bases between the germline ends. The CDR3 sequence is 13 residues long. Germline V CDR1 and CDR2: SNHLY, FYNNEI. This chain's CDR3 is CASSRGNTDTQYF. CDR3 coding DNA: TGTGCCAGCTCGCGGGGAAACACAGATACGCAGTATTTT.

This clonotype was found many times. The CDR3 nucleotides are TGTGCCAGCAGCCCCGACCTAGCGGGAGGGCCGCGGATGAACAATGAGCAGTTCTTC. Translating gives CASSPDLAGGPRMNNEQFF. The J gene is TRBJ2-1, the V gene TRBV7-6; TRBD2 agrees at 12 bases. J lost 5 bases, V lost 5 bases, and 16 bases had no gene match. Germline values: CDR1 SGHVS, CDR2 FNYEAQ. This CDR3 contains 19 residues.

In its sample, this clonotype was seen many times. The chain couples TRBV2 to TRBJ2-7; 9 bases are a match to TRBD2. This CDR3 comprises 15 residues. Germline CDR1 and CDR2: SNHLY and FYNNEI. Unmatched junction bases numbered 12, after V lost 6 bases and J lost 6 bases. The CDR3 region has the DNA TGTGCCAGCAGCCCCCCCTTAGCGGGAGCGAGCGAGCAGTACTTC. Its protein is CASSPPLAGASEQYF.

This clonotype was recorded at least ten times. The rearrangement links TRBV5-5 to TRBJ1-4, with D perhaps TRBD1 (6 bases). Germline-derived CDR1 and CDR2 are SGHKS and YYEKEE (reference sequence). The CDR3 loop spans 14 amino acids. The V end lost 3 bases, the J end lost 2 bases, and 8 bases lay between the germline ends. CDR3 sequence (DNA): TGTGCCAGCAGCTGGACAGCTACTAATGAAAAACTGTTTTTT. Translation: CASSWTATNEKLFF.

This clonotype was recorded many times. V and J are TRBV20-1 and TRBJ1-1; D perhaps matches TRBD1 (6 bases). The CDR3 is 15 residues long. Per the germline V gene, CDR1 is DFQATT and CDR2 is SNEGSKA (reference sequence). V gave up 4 bases and J gave up 5 bases, with 20 bases separating them. DNA of the CDR3: TGCAGTGCTATCTTGGGGGGGGGCAGCGGGACTGAAGCTTTCTTT. It encodes CSAILGGGSGTEAFF.

This clonotype was seen many times. The chain's CDR3 is CASSQDGQSSYEQYF. In DNA, the CDR3 is TGTGCCAGCAGCCAAGATGGGCAGAGCTCCTACGAGCAGTACTTC. This chain connects TRBV4-2 to TRBJ2-7; no clear D gene. The CDR3 has 15 residues. CDR1 is LGHNA, CDR2 YNFKEQ, per germline. V was shortened by 0 bases and J by 0 bases, with 9 bases between the two germline ends.

This clonotype was found many times. J is TRBJ2-1 and V is TRBV20-1; 7 bases match TRBD2. The CDR3 has 14 amino acids. Germline values: CDR1 DFQATT, CDR2 SNEGSKA (reference sequence). Unmatched junction bases numbered 6, after V lost 5 bases and J lost 2 bases. In DNA, the CDR3 is TGCAGTGCTGAAGCGGGGTTTACCTACAATGAGCAGTTCTTC. This gives the protein CSAEAGFTYNEQFF.

This clonotype appeared a few times. V usage is TRBV5-5 and J usage is TRBJ2-5; D unresolved. Germline V gene lookup returns CDR1 SGHKS and CDR2 YYEKEE (reference sequence). V gave up 0 bases and J gave up 5 bases, with 14 bases separating them. The CDR3 totals 15 residues. This CDR3 reads CASSLEAFPLETQYF. In nucleotides, the CDR3 is TGTGCCAGCAGCTTGGAGGCGTTCCCGCTGGAGACCCAGTACTTC.

The sample holds many counts of this clonotype. V is TRBV10-2 and J is TRBJ2-1; D is unresolved. The CDR3 is made up of 12 amino acids. V was shortened by 3 bases and J by 8 bases, with 8 bases between the two germline ends. Germline V lookup: CDR1 WSHSY, CDR2 SAAADI. The CDR3 bases are TGCGCCAGCAGTGATGAAGGCTATGAGCAGTTCTTC. It codes for CASSDEGYEQFF.

This clonotype appeared many times. This rearrangement joins TRBV7-9 to TRBJ2-2, with D possibly matching TRBD1 (5 bases). Deletions cut 8 bases from V and 3 bases from J, with 10 bases between. The CDR3 totals 13 residues. CDR1 and CDR2 (germline): SEHNR, FQNEAQ (reference sequence). CDR3 sequence (DNA): TGTGCCAGCCGGGTAGGGGACACCGGGGAGCTGTTTTTT. It is translated as CASRVGDTGELFF.

At least ten counts were recorded for this clonotype. The gene calls are TRBV12-3 or TRBV12-4 and TRBJ2-5, with 10 bases lining up with TRBD2. This CDR3 contains 17 residues. With 2 bases clipped from V and 1 base from J, the junction kept 7 bases outside the gene matches. The CDR3: CASSLFGLAGAQETQYF. For the CDR3, the DNA is TGTGCCAGCAGTTTATTCGGGCTAGCGGGAGCCCAAGAGACCCAGTACTTC.

The chain is built from TRBV7-2 and TRBJ2-7; unclear D gene. Trimming removed 3 bases from V and 1 base from J, with 10 bases in between. The CDR3 is 14 amino acids. CDR1 SGHTA and CDR2 FQGNSA come from the germline V gene. CDR3 sequence: CASSFLTGSYEQYF. CDR3 DNA sequence: TGTGCCAGCAGCTTCCTTACTGGGTCCTACGAGCAGTACTTC.

This clonotype has a count of ten or more. This chain connects TRBV12-3 or TRBV12-4 to TRBJ1-1; D remains unclear. V was cut by 3 bases and J by 4 bases, with 9 bases left in between. The CDR3 runs to 13 residues. CDR3 in DNA: TGTGCCAGCAGTTTCACCCTGGCCACTGAAGCTTTCTTT. It translates to CASSFTLATEAFF.

This clonotype has ten or more counts. V usage is TRBV5-1 and J usage is TRBJ2-7; 7 bases are shared with TRBD1. Germline-derived CDR1 and CDR2 are SGHRS and YFSETQ. CDR3 length: 15 amino acids. The V gene end was trimmed by 2 bases and the J gene end by 3 bases; junction bases not matched to a gene: 8. The CDR3 sequence is CASSFDRDPFYEQYF. The CDR3 DNA reads TGCGCCAGCAGCTTCGACAGGGACCCGTTCTACGAGCAGTACTTC. Looking up the rest from reference TRBV5-1 and TRBJ2-7 gives the full variable domain: KAGVTQTPRYLIKTRGQQVTLSCSPISGHRSVSWYQQTPGQGLQFLFEYFSETQRNKGNFPGRFSGRQFSNSRSEMNVSTLELGDSALYLCASSFDRDPFYEQYFGPGTRLTVT.

This clonotype has ten or more counts. This chain links TRBV20-1 with TRBJ1-5, with a tentative D call TRBD1 (5 bases). CDR1 is DFQATT, CDR2 SNEGSKA, per germline (reference sequence). The V gene lost 6 bases and the J gene lost 4 bases, with 7 bases spanning the gap. This CDR3 has 11 amino acids. The CDR3 spells CSAQGNQPQHF. The CDR3, as DNA: TGCAGTGCCCAGGGTAATCAGCCCCAGCATTTT.

This clonotype came up many times. This chain joins TRBV28 and TRBJ1-5; maybe TRBD1 (6 bases). The CDR3 spans 13 residues. Germline V CDR1 and CDR2: MDHEN, SYDVKM. The V end lost 7 bases, the J end lost 7 bases, and 14 bases lay between the germline ends. The DNA of the CDR3 is TGTGCCAGCACCCTCAGGGGAAAACAGCCCCAGCATTTT. It specifies CASTLRGKQPQHF.

The V gene is TRBV19, the J gene TRBJ2-7, with D possibly TRBD2 on 5 matching bases. The CDR3 runs 13 residues. CDR1 LNHDA and CDR2 SQIVND come from the germline V gene (reference sequence). The V end was cut by 1 base, the J end by 8 bases, with 12 bases between. CDR3 nucleotides: TGTGCCAGTAGTATAGGACCTAGCAGCCAGCAGTACTTC. This encodes CASSIGPSSQQYF.

Many counts were recorded for this clonotype. V and J are TRBV6-2 or TRBV6-3 and TRBJ2-1; TRBD2 agrees at 11 bases. Unmatched junction bases numbered 10, after V lost 3 bases and J lost 3 bases. Germline V CDR1 and CDR2: MNHEY, SVGEGT. This CDR3 comprises 18 residues. CDR3 DNA sequence: TGTGCCAGCAGTTATAACCTAGCGGGAGGTTTAGGCTACAATGAGCAGTTCTTC. It specifies CASSYNLAGGLGYNEQFF.